These 13 T cell receptor beta chains were sequenced from one sample in a study of T cell responses to AZD1222 COVID-19 vaccine. Data came from immunoSEQ multiplex PCR; TCRdb stores just in-frame clones and leaves some out. The sample records more than 80,000 clones, less than 95% being singletons. Source: peripheral blood, taken 28 days after the second AZD1222 dose. The receptors were sampled from an adult who received the AZD1222 COVID-19 vaccine.

This clone was recorded only once. The chain couples TRBV9 to TRBJ2-1; 12 nucleotides align to TRBD2. The V gene's germline CDR1 is SGDLS and CDR2 YYNGEE. V trimming: 4 bases; J trimming: 8 bases; junction bases outside the gene matches: 10. The CDR3 consists of 16 residues. CDR3 DNA: TGTGCCAGCAGCACCCCACTAGCGGGAGGCCGGGATGAGCAGTTCTTC. This sequence encodes CASSTPLAGGRDEQFF.

V and J are TRBV7-9 and TRBJ1-5; D is possibly TRBD1 (6 bases). The CDR3 covers 16 residues. Trimming cost V 5 bases and J 2 bases, with 16 bases left between them. Looked up from germline, CDR1 is SEHNR and CDR2 is FQNEAQ (reference sequence). This chain's CDR3 is CASSLSGNRGNQPQHF. The CDR3 coding sequence is TGTGCCAGCAGCCTAAGTGGAAACAGGGGCAATCAGCCCCAGCATTTT.

The chain combines TRBV18 with TRBJ2-7, with 8 nucleotides matching TRBD1. CDR1 KGHSH and CDR2 LQKENI come from the germline V gene. V was pared by 2 bases and J by 0 bases, with 6 bases of the junction left unmatched. The CDR3 contains 16 residues. In DNA form, the CDR3 reads TGTGCCAGCTCACCAACGCAGGGGGCTAACTCCTACGAGCAGTACTTC. Translation: CASSPTQGANSYEQYF.

This clone was counted a single time. This CDR3 is CAWSRTGTKQFF. In DNA, the CDR3 is TGTGCCTGGAGTAGAACCGGGACTAAGCAGTTCTTC. This chain joins TRBV30 and TRBJ2-1; 7 nucleotides match TRBD2. The CDR3 runs to 12 residues. Germline CDR1 is GTSNPN and CDR2 is SVGIG (reference sequence). The ends lost 2 bases at V and 11 bases at J; junction bases unmatched: 6.

This sequence joins TRBV30 and TRBJ1-1, with D hard to call. Germline V gene sequence: CDR1 GTSNPN, CDR2 SVGIG (reference sequence). V lost 3 bases and J lost 1, with 12 bases in between. CDR3 length: 14 amino acids. CDR3 nucleotides: TGTGCCTGGAGCCCTACTAACAGGAACACTGAAGCTTTCTTT. The encoded protein is CAWSPTNRNTEAFF.

The chain is built from TRBV24-1 and TRBJ2-1; the match to TRBD1 covers 10 bases. The length of the CDR3 is 16 residues. Losses at the gene ends were 3 bases for V and 6 bases for J; bases not matched to a gene: 7. Germline CDR1 KGHDR, CDR2 SFDVKD. The CDR3 loop reads CATSDPGTGVGNEQFF. The CDR3 DNA follows: TGTGCCACCAGTGATCCCGGGACAGGGGTTGGCAATGAGCAGTTCTTC.

V usage is TRBV9 and J usage is TRBJ2-7; 7 bases match TRBD2. CDR3 length: 15 residues. V shed 6 bases, J shed 0 bases, and the junction held 9 bases outside the gene matches. Per germline, CDR1 SGDLS and CDR2 YYNGEE. The CDR3 nucleotides are TGTGCCAGCACACGCGGGAGCGACCTCTCCTACGAGCAGTACTTC. Its protein product is CASTRGSDLSYEQYF.

This chain joins TRBV9 and TRBJ1-2; D is possibly TRBD1 (6 bases). CDR1 is SGDLS, CDR2 YYNGEE, per germline. The CDR3 runs to 13 residues. The V end was cut by 4 bases, the J end by 5 bases, with 12 bases between. CDR3 sequence reads: CASSHPTGYGYTF. The CDR3 nucleotides are TGTGCCAGCAGCCATCCTACAGGGTATGGCTACACCTTC.

The chain employs TRBV6-5 and TRBJ2-7, with D unresolved. This CDR3 has 13 residues. Per germline, CDR1 MNHEY and CDR2 SVGAGI. V was trimmed by 0 bases and J by 9 bases, leaving 12 bases between them. The CDR3 DNA follows: TGTGCCAGCAGTTACTCGGCCCGCTCGGGGCAGTACTTC. It encodes CASSYSARSGQYF.

The gene calls are TRBV29-1 and TRBJ2-7; no definite D call. This CDR3 is built from 13 residues. Between the trimmed V and J ends, which lost 4 bases and 1 base, there was a span of 11 bases. From germline, CDR1 is SQVTM and CDR2 ANQGSEA. In DNA, the CDR3 is TGCAGCGTTGCTCAGCGCCAATCCTACGAGCAGTACTTC. Translation: CSVAQRQSYEQYF.

The rearrangement uses TRBV11-2 and TRBJ2-7; the D gene is possibly TRBD2 (6 bases). Trimming shortened V by 5 bases and J by 3 bases, and 14 bases separated the two germline ends. The germline V gene has CDR1 SGHAT and CDR2 FQNNGV. The CDR3 is 14 amino acids. The CDR3 DNA follows: TGTGCCAGCAGCCCTCTTAGCGGACGCTACGAGCAGTACTTC. Protein sequence: CASSPLSGRYEQYF.

V usage is TRBV2 and J usage is TRBJ2-1; no firm D call. Per the germline V gene, CDR1 is SNHLY and CDR2 is FYNNEI. This CDR3 region has 13 residues. V lost 6 bases, J lost 0 bases, and 6 bases lay in between. CDR3 in DNA: TGTGCCAGCAGCGGAAGCTCCTACAATGAGCAGTTCTTC. Translating gives CASSGSSYNEQFF. The whole variable domain, filled in from reference TRBV2 and TRBJ2-1, reads EPEVTQTPSHQVTQMGQEVILRCVPISNHLYFYWYRQILGQKVEFLVSFYNNEISEKSEIFDDQFSVERPDGSNFTLKIRSTKLEDSAMYFCASSGSSYNEQFFGPGTRLTVL.

The V and J genes are TRBV25-1 and TRBJ2-1, with unresolved D. The CDR3 totals 14 residues. V was pared by 4 bases and J by 0 bases, with 7 bases between. Per germline, CDR1 MGHDK and CDR2 SYGVNS. Here the CDR3 reads CASSGADSYNEQFF. For the CDR3, the DNA is TGTGCCAGCAGTGGGGCGGACTCCTACAATGAGCAGTTCTTC.